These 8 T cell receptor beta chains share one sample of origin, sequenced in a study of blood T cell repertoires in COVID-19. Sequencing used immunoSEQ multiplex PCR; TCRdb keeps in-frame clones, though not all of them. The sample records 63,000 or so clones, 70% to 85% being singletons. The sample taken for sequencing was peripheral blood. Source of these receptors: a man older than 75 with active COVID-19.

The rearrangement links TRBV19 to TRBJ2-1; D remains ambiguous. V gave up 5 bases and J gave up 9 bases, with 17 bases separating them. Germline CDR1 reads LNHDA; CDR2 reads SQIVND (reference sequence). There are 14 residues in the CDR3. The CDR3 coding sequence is TGTGCCAGTAGTCCTGACCCGGCGTCGGGTGAGCAGTTCTTC. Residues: CASSPDPASGEQFF.

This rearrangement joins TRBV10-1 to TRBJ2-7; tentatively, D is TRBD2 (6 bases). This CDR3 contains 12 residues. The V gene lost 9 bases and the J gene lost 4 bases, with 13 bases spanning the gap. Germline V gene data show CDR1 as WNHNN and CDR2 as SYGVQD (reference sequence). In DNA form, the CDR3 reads TGCGCCAGGGGGGGTGCTCTTTACGAGCAGTACTTC. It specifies CARGGALYEQYF.

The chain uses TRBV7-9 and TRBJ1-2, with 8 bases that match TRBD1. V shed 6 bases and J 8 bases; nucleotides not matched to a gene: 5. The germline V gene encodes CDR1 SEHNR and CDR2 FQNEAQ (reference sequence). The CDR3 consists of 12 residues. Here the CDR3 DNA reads TGTGCCAGCAGGTCAGGGGGCGAAGGCTACACCTTC. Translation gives CASRSGGEGYTF.

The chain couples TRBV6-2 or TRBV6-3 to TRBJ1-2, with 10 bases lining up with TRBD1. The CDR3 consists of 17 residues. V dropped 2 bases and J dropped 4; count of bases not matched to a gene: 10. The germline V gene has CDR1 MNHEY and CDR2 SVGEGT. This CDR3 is CASSYGSGQGFSYGYTF. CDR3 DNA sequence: TGTGCCAGCAGTTACGGTTCGGGACAGGGGTTTAGCTATGGCTACACCTTC.

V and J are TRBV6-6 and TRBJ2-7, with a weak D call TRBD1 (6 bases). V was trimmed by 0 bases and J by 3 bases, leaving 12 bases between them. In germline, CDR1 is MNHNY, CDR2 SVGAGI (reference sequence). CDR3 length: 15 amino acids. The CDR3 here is CASSYSKGVVYEQYF. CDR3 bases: TGTGCCAGCAGTTACTCGAAGGGGGTAGTCTACGAGCAGTACTTC.

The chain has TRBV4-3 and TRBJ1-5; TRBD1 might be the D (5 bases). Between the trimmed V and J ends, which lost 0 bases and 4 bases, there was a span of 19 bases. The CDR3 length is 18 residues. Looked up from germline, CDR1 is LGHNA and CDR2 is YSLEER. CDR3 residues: CASSQDLSGQGGNQPQHF. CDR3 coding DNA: TGCGCCAGCAGCCAAGATCTTTCCGGCCAGGGAGGTAATCAGCCCCAGCATTTT.

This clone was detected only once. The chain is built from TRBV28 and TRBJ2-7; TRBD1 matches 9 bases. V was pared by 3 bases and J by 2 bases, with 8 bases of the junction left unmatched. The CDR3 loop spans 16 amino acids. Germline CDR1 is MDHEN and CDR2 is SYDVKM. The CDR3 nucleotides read TGTGCCAGCAGTTTGTTGGGACAGGGACACCCCTACGAGCAGTACTTC. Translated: CASSLLGQGHPYEQYF.

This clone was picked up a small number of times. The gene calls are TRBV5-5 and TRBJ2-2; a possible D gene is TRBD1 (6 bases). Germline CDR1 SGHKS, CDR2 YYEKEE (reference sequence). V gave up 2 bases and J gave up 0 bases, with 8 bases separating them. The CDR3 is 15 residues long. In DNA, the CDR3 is TGTGCCAGCAGCTTACAGGGAGCGAACACCGGGGAGCTGTTTTTT. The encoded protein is CASSLQGANTGELFF.